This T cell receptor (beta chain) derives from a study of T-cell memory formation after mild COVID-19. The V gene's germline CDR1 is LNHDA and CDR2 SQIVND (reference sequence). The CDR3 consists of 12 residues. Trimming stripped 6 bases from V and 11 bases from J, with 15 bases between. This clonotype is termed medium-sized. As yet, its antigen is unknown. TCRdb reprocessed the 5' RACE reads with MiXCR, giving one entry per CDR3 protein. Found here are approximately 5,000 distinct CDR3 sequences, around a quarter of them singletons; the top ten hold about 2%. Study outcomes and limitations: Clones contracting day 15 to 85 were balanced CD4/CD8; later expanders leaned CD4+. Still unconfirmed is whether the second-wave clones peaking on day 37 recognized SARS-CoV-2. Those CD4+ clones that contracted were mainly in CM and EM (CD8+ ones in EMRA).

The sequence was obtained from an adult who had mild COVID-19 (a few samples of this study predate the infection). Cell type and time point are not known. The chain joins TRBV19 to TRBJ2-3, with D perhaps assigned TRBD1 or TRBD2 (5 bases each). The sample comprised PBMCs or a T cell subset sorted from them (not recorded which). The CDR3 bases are TGTGCCAGTAGCGGGGTTCGGGACGGGCAGTATTTT. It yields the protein CASSGVRDGQYF.